This TCR beta chain derives from a study of T cell changes during pregnancy in multiple sclerosis. The CDR3 consists of 13 residues. Germline CDR1 and CDR2: SGHDT and YYEEEE. V lost 4 bases, J lost 4 bases, and 11 bases lay in between. Sequencing was performed with immunoSEQ multiplex PCR; in TCRdb, only in-frame clones are kept and a portion is missing. The sample holds about 22,000 clones, roughly nine tenths seen once. The sample holds one count of this clone. Source: CD4+ T cells from peripheral blood mononuclear cells, taken after pregnancy. The sequence came from a female donor in good health, enrolled as a control in a pregnancy study. This sequence joins TRBV5-6 and TRBJ1-2, with D perhaps matching TRBD1 (6 bases). CDR3 nucleotides: TGTGCCAGCAGCCCCGGACAGACCTATGGCTACACCTTC. Its translation is CASSPGQTYGYTF.